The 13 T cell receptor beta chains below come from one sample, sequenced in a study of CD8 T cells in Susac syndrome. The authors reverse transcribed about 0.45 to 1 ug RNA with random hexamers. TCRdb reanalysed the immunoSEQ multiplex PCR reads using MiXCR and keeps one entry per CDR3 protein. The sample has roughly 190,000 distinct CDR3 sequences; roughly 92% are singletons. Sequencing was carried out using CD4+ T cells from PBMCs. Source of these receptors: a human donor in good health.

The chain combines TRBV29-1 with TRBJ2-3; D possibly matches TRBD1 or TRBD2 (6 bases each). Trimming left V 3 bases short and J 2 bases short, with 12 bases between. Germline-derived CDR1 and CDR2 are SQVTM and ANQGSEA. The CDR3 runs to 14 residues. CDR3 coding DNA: TGCAGCGTTGACTCCGGGGGCACCACAGATACGCAGTATTTT. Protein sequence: CSVDSGGTTDTQYF.

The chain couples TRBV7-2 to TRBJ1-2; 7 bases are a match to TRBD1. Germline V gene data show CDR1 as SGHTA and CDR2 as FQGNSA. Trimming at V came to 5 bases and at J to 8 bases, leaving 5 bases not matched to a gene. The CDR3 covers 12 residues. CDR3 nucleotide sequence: TGTGCCAGCAGCCCGAGGGGGCAAGGCTACACCTTC. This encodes CASSPRGQGYTF.

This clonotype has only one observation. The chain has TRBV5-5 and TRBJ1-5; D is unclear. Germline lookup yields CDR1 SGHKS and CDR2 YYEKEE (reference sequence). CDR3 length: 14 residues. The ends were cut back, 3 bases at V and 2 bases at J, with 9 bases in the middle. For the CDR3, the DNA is TGTGCCAGCAGCTCAGCCGGTGGCAATCAGCCCCAGCATTTT. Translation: CASSSAGGNQPQHF.

CDR3 loop: CATSDPSPGSYEGQYF. In nucleotides, the CDR3 is TGTGCCACCAGTGATCCCTCACCGGGAAGTTACGAGGGGCAGTACTTC. This chain links TRBV24-1 with TRBJ2-7; D is perhaps TRBD2 (5 bases). Trimming took 3 bases from V and 9 from J, leaving 23 bases between them. Germline V gene data show CDR1 as KGHDR and CDR2 as SFDVKD. CDR3 length: 16 amino acids.

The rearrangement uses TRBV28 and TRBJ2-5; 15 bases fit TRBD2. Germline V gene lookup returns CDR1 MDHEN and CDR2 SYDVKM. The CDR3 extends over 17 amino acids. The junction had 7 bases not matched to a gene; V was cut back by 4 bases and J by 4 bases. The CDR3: CASSSHQGLAGGETQYF. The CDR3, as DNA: TGTGCCAGCAGTTCACACCAGGGACTAGCGGGGGGAGAGACCCAGTACTTC. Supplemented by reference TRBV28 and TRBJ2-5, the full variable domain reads DVKVTQSSRYLVKRTGEKVFLECVQDMDHENMFWYRQDPGLGLRLIYFSYDVKMKEKGDIPEGYSVSREKKERFSLILESASTNQTSMYLCASSSHQGLAGGETQYFGPGTRLLVL.

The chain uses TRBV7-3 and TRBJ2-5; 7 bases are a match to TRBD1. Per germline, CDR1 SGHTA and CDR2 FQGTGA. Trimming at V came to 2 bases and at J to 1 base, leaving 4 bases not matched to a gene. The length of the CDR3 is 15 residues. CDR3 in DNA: TGTGCCAGCAGCTTAGTCCCAGGGGGCCAAGAGACCCAGTACTTC. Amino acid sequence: CASSLVPGGQETQYF.

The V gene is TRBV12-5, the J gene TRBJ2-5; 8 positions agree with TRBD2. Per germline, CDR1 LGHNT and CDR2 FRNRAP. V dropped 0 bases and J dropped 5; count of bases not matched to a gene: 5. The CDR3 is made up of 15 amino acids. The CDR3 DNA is TGTGCTAGTGGTTTGGTCACGGGGGGGGCCGAGACCCAGTACTTC. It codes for CASGLVTGGAETQYF.

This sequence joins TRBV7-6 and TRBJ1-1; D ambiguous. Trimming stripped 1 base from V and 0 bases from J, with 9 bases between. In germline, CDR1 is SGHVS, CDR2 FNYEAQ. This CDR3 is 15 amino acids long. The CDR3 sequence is CASSLVATLNTEAFF. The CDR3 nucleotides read TGTGCCAGCAGCTTAGTCGCCACCCTGAACACTGAAGCTTTCTTT.

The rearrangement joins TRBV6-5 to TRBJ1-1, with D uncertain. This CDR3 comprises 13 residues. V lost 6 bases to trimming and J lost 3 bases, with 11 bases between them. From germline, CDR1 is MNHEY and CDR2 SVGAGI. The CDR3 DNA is TGTGCCAGCAGAAATCAGAGGCACACTGAAGCTTTCTTT. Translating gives CASRNQRHTEAFF.

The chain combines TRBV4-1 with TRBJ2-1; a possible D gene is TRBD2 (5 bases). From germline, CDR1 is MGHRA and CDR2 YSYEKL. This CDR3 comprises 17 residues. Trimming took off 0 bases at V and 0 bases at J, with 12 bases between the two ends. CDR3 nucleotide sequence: TGCGCCAGCAGCCAAGATCAACGCGGGCACTCCTACAATGAGCAGTTCTTC. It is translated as CASSQDQRGHSYNEQFF.

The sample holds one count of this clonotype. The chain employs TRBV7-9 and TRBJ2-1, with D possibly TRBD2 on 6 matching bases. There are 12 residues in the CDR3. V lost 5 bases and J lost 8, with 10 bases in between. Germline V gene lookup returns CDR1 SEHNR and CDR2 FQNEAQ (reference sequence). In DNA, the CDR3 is TGTGCCAGCAGCCCCCCGGGGGATGAGCAGTTCTTC. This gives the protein CASSPPGDEQFF.

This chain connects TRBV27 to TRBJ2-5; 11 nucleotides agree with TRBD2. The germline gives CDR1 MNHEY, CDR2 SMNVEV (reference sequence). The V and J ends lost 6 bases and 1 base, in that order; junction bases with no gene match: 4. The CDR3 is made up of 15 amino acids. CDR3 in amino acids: CASRDLAGGQETQYF. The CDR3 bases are TGTGCCAGCAGAGATCTAGCGGGGGGCCAAGAGACCCAGTACTTC.

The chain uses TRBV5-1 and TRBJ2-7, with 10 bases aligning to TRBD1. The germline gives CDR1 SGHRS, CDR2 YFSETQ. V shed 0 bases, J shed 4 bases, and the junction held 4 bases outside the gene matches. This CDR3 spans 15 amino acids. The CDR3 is CASSLEGTGDYEQYF. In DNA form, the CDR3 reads TGCGCCAGCAGCTTGGAGGGGACAGGGGATTACGAGCAGTACTTC.